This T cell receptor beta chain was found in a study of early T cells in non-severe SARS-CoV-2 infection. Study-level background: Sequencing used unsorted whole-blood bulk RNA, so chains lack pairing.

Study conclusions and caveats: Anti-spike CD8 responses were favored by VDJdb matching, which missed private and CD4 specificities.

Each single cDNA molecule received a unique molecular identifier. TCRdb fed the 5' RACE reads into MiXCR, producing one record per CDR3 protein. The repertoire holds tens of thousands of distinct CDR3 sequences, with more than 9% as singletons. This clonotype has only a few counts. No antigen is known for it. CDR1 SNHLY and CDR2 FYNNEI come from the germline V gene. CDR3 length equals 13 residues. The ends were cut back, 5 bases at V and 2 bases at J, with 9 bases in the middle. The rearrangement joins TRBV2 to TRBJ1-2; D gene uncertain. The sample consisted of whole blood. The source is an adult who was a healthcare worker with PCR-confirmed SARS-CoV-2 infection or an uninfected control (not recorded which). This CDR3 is CASSPGANYGYTF. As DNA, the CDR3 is TGTGCCAGCAGTCCGGGAGCCAACTATGGCTACACCTTC.